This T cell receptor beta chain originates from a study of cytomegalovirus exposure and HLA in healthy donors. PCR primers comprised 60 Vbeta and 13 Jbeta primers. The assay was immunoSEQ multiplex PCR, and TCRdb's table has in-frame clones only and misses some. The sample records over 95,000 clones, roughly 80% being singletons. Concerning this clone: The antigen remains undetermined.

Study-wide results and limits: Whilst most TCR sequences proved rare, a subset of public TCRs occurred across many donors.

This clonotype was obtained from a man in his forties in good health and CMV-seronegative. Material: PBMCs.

CDR3 nucleotides: TGTGCCAGCAGCCAAGATCGGGGTAGCGGGACAGATACGCAGTATTTT. It codes for CASSQDRGSGTDTQYF. The rearrangement uses TRBV4-2 and TRBJ2-3, with TRBD2 matching over 7 bases. Germline trimming cut 0 bases from V and 3 bases from J; bases unmatched to any gene: 6. CDR3 length equals 16 residues. In germline, CDR1 is LGHNA, CDR2 YNFKEQ.